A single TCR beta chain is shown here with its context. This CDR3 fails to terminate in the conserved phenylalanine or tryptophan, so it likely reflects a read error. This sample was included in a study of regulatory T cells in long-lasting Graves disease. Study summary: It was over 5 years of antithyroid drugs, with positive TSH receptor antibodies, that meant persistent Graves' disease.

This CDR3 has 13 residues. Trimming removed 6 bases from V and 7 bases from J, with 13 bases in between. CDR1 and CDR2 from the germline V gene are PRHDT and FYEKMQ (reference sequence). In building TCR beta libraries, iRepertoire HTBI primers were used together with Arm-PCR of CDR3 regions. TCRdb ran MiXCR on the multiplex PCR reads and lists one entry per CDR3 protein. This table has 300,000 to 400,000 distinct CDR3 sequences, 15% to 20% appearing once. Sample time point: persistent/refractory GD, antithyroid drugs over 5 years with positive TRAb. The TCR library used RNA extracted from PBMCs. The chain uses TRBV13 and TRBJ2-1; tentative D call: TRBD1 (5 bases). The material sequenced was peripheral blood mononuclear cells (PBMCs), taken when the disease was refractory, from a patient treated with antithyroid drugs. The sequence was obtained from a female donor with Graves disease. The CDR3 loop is CASSERGWNEQFL. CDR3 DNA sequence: TGTGCCAGCAGTGAAAGGGGTTGGAATGAGCAGTTCCTC.